The entry that follows covers one TCR beta chain sequence. The target of this receptor is not known. The data belong to a study of T cells expressing NK-cell markers (dated by TCRdb to the early 2020s). As for the study more broadly: Three sorted T-cell subsets (CD3+CD56+NKG2C+, CD3+CD56+NKG2C- and CD3+CD56-NKG2C+) from seven to nine donors had their TCR beta-chain repertoires profiled. Among the eight sequenced donors, seven were HCMV-seropositive and one was HCMV-seronegative. Randomly selected healthy volunteers, three men and five women, were used as the eight sequenced donors. Libraries were sequenced as 2 x 150 bp reads on Illumina HiSeq 2000/2500, MiSeq or NextSeq.

Sequencing was performed on an Illumina HiSeq 2000. 5'RACE template switching, by which a universal primer site and unique molecular identifiers were added, was used to make TCR beta cDNA libraries. Priming for cDNA synthesis came from the TCR beta constant segment, and two successive PCR amplification steps followed. The study's own analysis went as follows. MIGEC was used to demultiplex reads and group the reads by UMI, and MiTCR was used to assemble and quantify clonotypes. Only TCR cDNA sequences supported by at least two reads were kept to exclude erroneous sequences. The tcR package was used for downstream repertoire analysis, and clonotypes were matched between fractions using CDR3 nucleotide sequence together with V segment. Antigen specificity was annotated against VDJdb with VDJmatch, allowing one amino acid substitution in CDR3. Through TCRdb reprocessing, the reads give one entry per CDR3 protein sequence; DNA is omitted. The V and J calls reflect TCRdb's pipeline rather than the authors' work. This sample's table contains fewer than 200,000 distinct CDR3 sequences. In total, the top ten clones hold roughly 20% of the sample.

To determine HCMV serostatus, a commercial ELISA kit was used to detect HCMV-specific IgG in serum. Ficoll density gradient centrifugation was used to isolate peripheral blood mononuclear cells from blood. The paper's findings and limits, for the study overall: Those dominant clonotypes were again the most abundant among CD3+CD56-NKG2C+ cells in a handful of donors, at about 25-65%. Whether the expanded NKG2C-expressing T cell clones were specific for HCMV antigens was left unclear. For more than 5 donors, the dominant CD3+CD56+NKG2C+ clonotypes were among the top 10 CD8+ clonotypes and accounted for roughly 1.0-8% of CD8+ T cells.

The CDR3 goes from the cysteine to the phenylalanine over 16 residues. No DNA is listed. CDR1 SGDLS and CDR2 YYNGEE were looked up in the germline V gene. This receptor was obtained from a woman between 18 and 70 years old in good health. Sequencing was performed on blood T cells: a sorted CD56 or NKG2C T cell subset, CD4+ or CD8+ T cells, or bulk PBMC T cells (not recorded which). Recombination connected TRBV9 to TRBJ1-5; TCRdb gives TRBD1 as the D gene, but with no DNA this cannot be confirmed. For the CDR3, the sequence is CASSAGTGLSNQPQHF.